These 12 T cell receptor beta chains share one sample of origin, sequenced in a study of shared clonotypes between healthy human individuals. Using immunoSEQ multiplex PCR, the repertoire was profiled, and TCRdb retains in-frame clones only, with some absent. The top ten hold approximately 1.5% of the sample, which has some 980,000 clones, around three quarters seen once. The specimen sequenced was memory CD4+ T cells sorted from blood. Subset: CD45RA-negative fraction. These receptors were taken from a man aged 18-30 years in good health.

The gene calls are TRBV7-9 and TRBJ2-1, with TRBD2 identical over 8 bases. Germline V gene data show CDR1 as SEHNR and CDR2 as FQNEAQ (reference sequence). The V and J ends lost 3 bases and 2 bases, in that order; junction bases with no gene match: 6. This CDR3 spans 16 amino acids. The CDR3 spells CASSFDTTSAYNEQFF. For the CDR3, the DNA is TGTGCCAGCAGCTTTGATACGACTAGCGCCTACAATGAGCAGTTCTTC.

The chain employs TRBV7-2 and TRBJ1-5, with a tentative D call TRBD1 (5 bases). Germline-derived CDR1 and CDR2 are SGHTA and FQGNSA. The CDR3 has 18 amino acids. V was shortened by 5 bases and J by 0 bases, with 20 bases between the two germline ends. In DNA, the CDR3 is TGTGCCAGCAGCGGACTGAGGGGCCCAGGCAATAGCAATCAGCCCCAGCATTTT. This translates into CASSGLRGPGNSNQPQHF. The full variable domain, completed using reference TRBV7-2 and TRBJ1-5, is GAGVSQSPSNKVTEKGKDVELRCDPISGHTALYWYRQSLGQGLEFLIYFQGNSAPDKSGLPSDRFSAERTGGSVSTLTIQRTQQEDSAVYLCASSGLRGPGNSNQPQHFGDGTRLSIL.

The chain links TRBV6-6 to TRBJ2-1; 11 nucleotides line up with TRBD1. This CDR3 region has 14 residues. V gave up 5 bases and J gave up 10 bases; unmatched junction bases: 7. Germline values: CDR1 MNHNY, CDR2 SVGAGI (reference sequence). Written as DNA, the CDR3 is TGTGCCAGCAGTCGGGACAGGGGGGTCGGCGAGCAGTTCTTC. It encodes CASSRDRGVGEQFF.

Remarks on this clone: A read error likely explains this, since a far larger clone differs by one base. Other DNA variants within this sample encode the same CDR3. V is TRBV5-1 and J is TRBJ1-4; 10 bases line up with TRBD1. The germline V gene encodes CDR1 SGHRS and CDR2 YFSETQ. The V gene end was trimmed by 2 bases and the J gene end by 9 bases; junction bases not matched to a gene: 7. The CDR3 has 15 residues. The CDR3: CASSFGTGEGQKLFF. The CDR3 DNA follows: TGCGCCAGCAGCTTCGGGACAGGGGAGGGGCAAAAACTGTTTTTT.

This clone was observed a handful of times. The sample contains more than one DNA sequence encoding this CDR3. The chain couples TRBV19 to TRBJ2-5, with D unresolved. Trimming left V 1 base short and J 4 bases short, with 4 bases between. CDR1 LNHDA and CDR2 SQIVND come from the germline V gene (reference sequence). CDR3 length: 12 amino acids. The CDR3 loop is CASSIAGETQYF. In nucleotides, the CDR3 is TGTGCCAGTAGTATAGCCGGAGAGACCCAGTACTTC.

This clone was picked up a small number of times. This sequence joins TRBV19 and TRBJ2-7; TRBD1 aligns across 8 bases. The V gene end was trimmed by 4 bases and the J gene end by 7 bases; junction bases not matched to a gene: 6. The CDR3 spans 13 residues. Per the germline V gene, CDR1 is LNHDA and CDR2 is SQIVND (reference sequence). CDR3 sequence (DNA): TGTGCCAGTAGTAACAGGGGGAAGGTAGAGCAGTACTTC. Protein: CASSNRGKVEQYF.

Concerning this clone: This CDR3 is also generated by other DNA sequences in the sample. The chain is built from TRBV7-2 and TRBJ2-3; no clear D. The CDR3 has 13 amino acids. Per germline, CDR1 SGHTA and CDR2 FQGNSA. The V end was cut by 3 bases, the J end by 0 bases, with 4 bases between. The CDR3 DNA reads TGTGCCAGCAGCTTCCCTAGCACAGATACGCAGTATTTT. Translating it yields CASSFPSTDTQYF. Full variable domain (outside the CDR3, taken from reference TRBV7-2 and TRBJ2-3): GAGVSQSPSNKVTEKGKDVELRCDPISGHTALYWYRQSLGQGLEFLIYFQGNSAPDKSGLPSDRFSAERTGGSVSTLTIQRTQQEDSAVYLCASSFPSTDTQYFGPGTRLTVL.

This clone was seen a few times. The CDR3 bases are TGTGCCAGCAGGCGGGATGGATCCGGGGAGACCCAGTACTTC. Its protein is CASRRDGSGETQYF. The V gene is TRBV7-9, the J gene TRBJ2-5; D possibly corresponds to TRBD2 (6 bases). Germline CDR1 reads SEHNR; CDR2 reads FQNEAQ (reference sequence). CDR3 length equals 14 residues. Trimming took off 6 bases at V and 5 bases at J, with 16 bases between the two ends.

In this sample, this clone turned up a few times. This chain connects TRBV19 to TRBJ2-4; TRBD1 agrees at 8 bases. V trimming: 4 bases; J trimming: 8 bases; junction bases outside the gene matches: 13. The CDR3 spans 16 residues. The germline CDR1 and CDR2 sequences are LNHDA and SQIVND (reference sequence). The CDR3 is CASSSPDRGGRDIQYF. CDR3 nucleotide sequence: TGTGCCAGTAGTAGCCCTGACAGGGGAGGTAGAGACATTCAGTACTTC.

This sequence joins TRBV30 and TRBJ2-1; 9 nucleotides align to TRBD2. Germline V lookup: CDR1 GTSNPN, CDR2 SVGIG (reference sequence). With 8 bases clipped from V and 8 bases from J, the junction kept 10 bases outside the gene matches. This CDR3 comprises 13 residues. CDR3 in amino acids: CASKREARYEQFF. The CDR3 DNA reads TGTGCCAGCAAGCGGGAGGCCAGGTATGAGCAGTTCTTC.

As for this clone: Other DNA sequences in this specimen translate into the identical CDR3. This chain's CDR3 is CASSLSTGGGETQYF. The DNA for the CDR3 is TGTGCCAGCAGCCTGTCGACAGGGGGAGGGGAGACCCAGTACTTC. This sequence joins TRBV11-2 and TRBJ2-5, with TRBD1 identical over 9 bases. Germline-derived CDR1 and CDR2 are SGHAT and FQNNGV. This CDR3 contains 15 residues. The J segment lost 5 bases and the V segment lost 5 bases, leaving 9 bases of the junction unmatched.

This chain joins TRBV21-1 and TRBJ2-7; TRBD2 is the table's D call, not checked against the DNA. TRBV21-1 corresponds to a pseudogene. The CDR3 consists of 17 residues. CDR3 bases: TGTGCCAGCAGCAACCGGAAAGTTAGCGGGAGGAGGCACGAGCAGTACTTC. This sequence encodes CASSNRKVSGRRHEQYF.